A single sample gave rise to the 28 T cell receptor beta chains below, sequenced in a study of T cell responses to AZD1222 COVID-19 vaccine. Libraries were prepared by immunoSEQ multiplex PCR; TCRdb keeps only in-frame clonotypes and omits some of them. The table records about 160,000 clones, around 87% of them present only once. The sequences come from peripheral blood, collected 28 days after the second AZD1222 dose. Receptor source: an adult who received the AZD1222 COVID-19 vaccine.

The chain has TRBV7-9 and TRBJ2-3; D is ambiguous. Germline-derived CDR1 and CDR2 are SEHNR and FQNEAQ (reference sequence). This CDR3 has 13 amino acids. Trimming took 4 bases from V and 6 from J, leaving 11 bases between them. This chain's CDR3 is CASSSTRTDTQYF. The CDR3, as DNA: TGTGCCAGCAGCTCCACCCGGACGGATACGCAGTATTTT.

The chain employs TRBV28 and TRBJ1-5, with a possible D match to TRBD1 (6 bases). Germline values: CDR1 MDHEN, CDR2 SYDVKM. CDR3 length: 14 amino acids. With 2 bases removed from V and 5 bases from J, the gap between germline ends came to 10 bases. The CDR3 loop is CASSLGDTYQPQHF. DNA of the CDR3: TGTGCCAGCAGTTTAGGGGACACCTATCAGCCCCAGCATTTT.

This chain uses TRBV19 with TRBJ2-2, with 11 bases aligning to TRBD2. The CDR3 runs 18 residues. V lost 2 bases, J lost 7 bases, and 12 bases stayed unmatched. Per the germline V gene, CDR1 is LNHDA and CDR2 is SQIVND (reference sequence). The CDR3 DNA sequence: TGTGCCAGTAGTATATTCCCTTTGTCTAGCGGGGGGATCGGGGAGCTGTTTTTT. It codes for CASSIFPLSSGGIGELFF.

CDR3 loop: CATSASWEGGEGYTF. The DNA for the CDR3 is TGTGCCACCAGTGCCTCCTGGGAGGGAGGGGAAGGCTACACCTTC. The V and J genes are TRBV24-1 and TRBJ1-2; D perhaps matches TRBD1 (5 bases). The CDR3 loop spans 15 amino acids. V was cut by 5 bases and J by 8 bases, with 20 bases left in between. Germline lookup yields CDR1 KGHDR and CDR2 SFDVKD.

This clone occurred a few times. The rearrangement uses TRBV6-5 and TRBJ1-2; D not certain. The CDR3 totals 14 residues. Germline V gives CDR1 MNHEY, CDR2 SVGAGI. Between the trimmed V and J ends, which lost 2 bases and 7 bases, there was a span of 14 bases. CDR3 in amino acids: CASSYGRKGFGYTF. DNA of the CDR3: TGTGCCAGCAGTTACGGGCGTAAGGGATTTGGCTACACCTTC.

This chain links TRBV7-9 with TRBJ1-1, with D perhaps matching TRBD1 (5 bases). Germline V gives CDR1 SEHNR, CDR2 FQNEAQ (reference sequence). Trimming removed 5 bases at V and 7 bases at J, with 20 bases between. CDR3 length: 15 amino acids. The CDR3 DNA reads as TGTGCCAGCAGCCCCCTGGGGGGGGATCCCCTTGAAGCTTTCTTT. It translates to CASSPLGGDPLEAFF.

The chain is built from TRBV11-1 and TRBJ2-7; the D call may be TRBD1 or TRBD2 (5 bases each). This CDR3 has 14 residues. V lost 7 bases, J lost 2 bases, and 15 bases lay in between. Germline loops: CDR1 SGHAT, CDR2 FQDESV (reference sequence). DNA of the CDR3: TGTGCCAGCACCTCCGGGACGGTCACCTACGAGCAGTACTTC. Protein sequence: CASTSGTVTYEQYF.

Only one count was recorded for this clone. The J gene is TRBJ1-2, the V gene TRBV14, with D maybe TRBD1 (5 bases). This CDR3 comprises 13 residues. The germline CDR1 and CDR2 sequences are SGHDN and FVKESK. V lost 3 bases and J lost 8, with 13 bases in between. CDR3 nucleotide sequence: TGTGCCAGCAGCCACGGAGGGGTCTACGGCTACACCTTC. Amino acid sequence: CASSHGGVYGYTF.

J is TRBJ1-2 and V is TRBV5-6; no clear D gene. The germline V and J ends were trimmed by 2 bases and 4 bases, with 18 bases remaining between them. The CDR3 has 16 amino acids. Germline values: CDR1 SGHDT, CDR2 YYEEEE. The CDR3 bases are TGTGCCAGCAGCTTAGGCCTTGGACCGGGTGGCTATGGCTACACCTTC. As protein: CASSLGLGPGGYGYTF.

This sequence joins TRBV7-9 and TRBJ1-1; D unresolved. V lost 6 bases, J lost 1 base, and 12 bases lay in between. Per germline, CDR1 SEHNR and CDR2 FQNEAQ (reference sequence). The CDR3 is 14 amino acids. In DNA, the CDR3 is TGTGCCAGCAGTCGAGAGGGAACGAACACTGAAGCTTTCTTT. This sequence encodes CASSREGTNTEAFF.

The gene calls are TRBV7-2 and TRBJ2-5; 9 positions match TRBD1. CDR3 size: 18 residues. V lost 3 bases, J lost 2 bases, and 13 bases stayed unmatched. Germline lookup yields CDR1 SGHTA and CDR2 FQGNSA. DNA for the CDR3: TGTGCCAGCAGCTTCGTCCCGGGACAGGGCGAGGGGCAAGAGACCCAGTACTTC. Translating it yields CASSFVPGQGEGQETQYF.

The count of this clone is one. This rearrangement joins TRBV6-5 to TRBJ2-1; TRBD1 matches at 9 bases. Looked up from germline, CDR1 is MNHEY and CDR2 is SVGAGI. This CDR3 region has 11 residues. J was trimmed by 7 bases and V by 11 bases; bases with no gene match: 3. The CDR3 is CALGQGNEQFF. The CDR3 DNA follows: TGTGCCTTAGGACAGGGGAATGAGCAGTTCTTC.

The chain carries TRBV6-4 and TRBJ1-4; D remains ambiguous. The ends were cut back, 9 bases at V and 0 bases at J, with 11 bases in the middle. Germline-derived CDR1 and CDR2 are MRHNA and SNTAGT. CDR3 size: 14 residues. This CDR3 is CASHVLATNEKLFF. CDR3 in DNA: TGTGCCAGTCACGTTTTAGCAACTAATGAAAAACTGTTTTTT.

The chain joins TRBV5-6 to TRBJ2-1, with a tentative D call TRBD1 (6 bases). Per the germline V gene, CDR1 is SGHDT and CDR2 is YYEEEE. This CDR3 is 12 amino acids long. Trimming removed 3 bases at V and 7 bases at J, with 8 bases between. The CDR3 nucleotides are TGTGCCAGCAGCTGGGGGCTAAATGAGCAGTTCTTC. Amino acids: CASSWGLNEQFF.

The rearrangement joins TRBV7-9 to TRBJ2-7; D call uncertain. CDR3 length: 11 residues. V was pared by 5 bases and J by 3 bases, with 5 bases between. CDR1 and CDR2 (germline): SEHNR, FQNEAQ (reference sequence). The DNA for the CDR3 is TGTGCCAGCAGCGTTGTCTACGAGCAGTACTTC. As protein: CASSVVYEQYF. The complete variable domain, with remaining parts taken from reference TRBV7-9 and TRBJ2-7, reads DTGVSQNPRHKITKRGQNVTFRCDPISEHNRLYWYRQTLGQGPEFLTYFQNEAQLEKSRLLSDRFSAERPKGSFSTLEIQRTEQGDSAMYLCASSVVYEQYFGPGTRLTVT.

This chain connects TRBV4-1 to TRBJ1-4; a possible D gene is TRBD1 (5 bases). Trimming removed 4 bases from V and 8 bases from J, with 14 bases in between. Germline CDR1 MGHRA, CDR2 YSYEKL. The CDR3 is made up of 14 amino acids. For the CDR3, the DNA is TGCGCCAGCAGCCCCGAGGACTGGGGGGAAAAACTGTTTTTT. Protein sequence: CASSPEDWGEKLFF.

The count of this clone is one. The CDR3 protein is CAFSRDRTTEAFF. In DNA, the CDR3 is TGTGCCTTCTCCCGGGACAGAACCACTGAAGCTTTCTTT. The chain joins TRBV30 to TRBJ1-1; 7 nucleotides align to TRBD1. The CDR3 has 13 residues. Germline V CDR1 and CDR2: GTSNPN, SVGIG (reference sequence). V shed 7 bases, J shed 4 bases, and the junction held 9 bases outside the gene matches.

The genes are TRBV5-8 and TRBJ1-4; D is perhaps TRBD1 (6 bases). Germline V gene data show CDR1 as SGHTS and CDR2 as YDEGEE. Deletions cut 4 bases from V and 4 bases from J, with 20 bases between. The CDR3 spans 17 residues. CDR3 sequence: CASSHFGGPSVNEKLFF. In DNA form, the CDR3 reads TGTGCCAGCAGCCACTTCGGGGGGCCCTCAGTTAATGAAAAACTGTTTTTT.

The genes are TRBV3-1 (or the pseudogene TRBV3-2) and TRBJ1-4, with a tentative D call TRBD1 (5 bases). CDR1 is LGHDT and CDR2 is YNNKEL in the germline V gene (reference sequence). The CDR3 contains 13 residues. V was clipped by 0 bases and J by 10 bases, with 9 bases between them. DNA for the CDR3: TGTGCCAGCAGCCAAGAGCAGGGTAGAAAACTGTTTTTT. It specifies CASSQEQGRKLFF.

The V call is TRBV7-6, the J call TRBJ1-4; 8 bases are a match to TRBD1. The CDR3 contains 16 residues. Looked up from germline, CDR1 is SGHVS and CDR2 is FNYEAQ. V was clipped by 6 bases and J by 5 bases; unmatched bases: 11. CDR3 loop: CASRTRRTGRNEKLFF. The DNA of the CDR3 is TGTGCCAGCAGGACGAGAAGGACAGGGCGAAATGAAAAACTGTTTTTT. Based on the CDR3 plus reference TRBV7-6 and TRBJ1-4, the full variable domain is GAGVSQSPRYKVTKRGQDVALRCDPISGHVSLYWYRQALGQGPEFLTYFNYEAQQDKSGLPNDRFSAERPEGSISTLTIQRTEQRDSAMYRCASRTRRTGRNEKLFFGSGTQLSVL.

This chain joins TRBV2 and TRBJ1-6; D not certain. In germline, CDR1 is SNHLY, CDR2 FYNNEI. V was trimmed by 6 bases and J by 7 bases, leaving 10 bases between them. The CDR3 runs to 13 residues. In DNA form, the CDR3 reads TGTGCCAGCAGGACGGAAAAGAATTCACCCCTCCACTTT. This translates into CASRTEKNSPLHF.

The rearrangement joins TRBV9 to TRBJ2-5; weak D call: TRBD1 (5 bases). Germline-derived CDR1 and CDR2 are SGDLS and YYNGEE. V lost 2 bases and J lost 2, with 10 bases in between. The CDR3 loop spans 14 amino acids. CDR3 amino acids: CASSVSQGQETQYF. The CDR3 DNA is TGTGCCAGCAGCGTTAGTCAGGGACAAGAGACCCAGTACTTC. Looking up the rest from reference TRBV9 and TRBJ2-5 gives the full variable domain: DSGVTQTPKHLITATGQRVTLRCSPRSGDLSVYWYQQSLDQGLQFLIQYYNGEERAKGNILERFSAQQFPDLHSELNLSSLELGDSALYFCASSVSQGQETQYFGPGTRLLVL.

V usage is TRBV5-1 and J usage is TRBJ2-3, with TRBD2 matching over 11 bases. Germline V CDR1 and CDR2: SGHRS, YFSETQ. This CDR3 comprises 15 residues. J gave up 6 bases and V 2 bases, and 5 bases lay outside the gene matches. The CDR3: CASSFGSGGADTQYF. CDR3 DNA sequence: TGCGCCAGCAGCTTCGGTAGCGGGGGGGCTGATACGCAGTATTTT.

The rearrangement joins TRBV5-4 to TRBJ1-2, with D perhaps matching TRBD1 (6 bases). The germline V gene has CDR1 SGHNT and CDR2 YYREEE (reference sequence). The CDR3 length is 16 residues. V shed 4 bases and J shed 0 bases, with 16 bases lying between them. Here the CDR3 DNA reads TGTGCCAGCAGCCGACCTGGGGGCCGAACTAACTATGGCTACACCTTC. Translation gives CASSRPGGRTNYGYTF.

This chain joins TRBV11-2 and TRBJ1-1; D is undetermined. This CDR3 is 14 amino acids long. Per the germline V gene, CDR1 is SGHAT and CDR2 is FQNNGV. V shed 5 bases and J shed 1 base, with 11 bases lying between them. Written as DNA, the CDR3 is TGTGCCAGCAGCGGCGTCACTCGGAACACTGAAGCTTTCTTT. It codes for CASSGVTRNTEAFF.

V gene TRBV29-1 combines with J gene TRBJ2-5; TRBD2 matches at 9 bases. Germline V CDR1 and CDR2: SQVTM, ANQGSEA. J gave up 2 bases and V 7 bases, and 8 bases lay outside the gene matches. The CDR3 consists of 14 residues. The CDR3 coding sequence is TGCAGCGGCAAACTAGCGGGCCCTCAAGAGACCCAGTACTTC. Translated: CSGKLAGPQETQYF.

The V and J genes are TRBV19 and TRBJ2-1; no reliable D call. V was shortened by 0 bases and J by 7 bases, with 7 bases between the two germline ends. Germline V gene lookup returns CDR1 LNHDA and CDR2 SQIVND (reference sequence). The CDR3 covers 13 residues. The DNA of the CDR3 is TGTGCCAGTAGTATAGACCGAATGAATGAGCAGTTCTTC. The encoded protein is CASSIDRMNEQFF.

This clone appeared once. The chain has TRBV13 and TRBJ1-1, with 8 bases lining up with TRBD1. This CDR3 is built from 14 residues. The junction had 9 bases not matched to a gene; V was cut back by 1 base and J by 11 bases. Germline CDR1 reads PRHDT; CDR2 reads FYEKMQ (reference sequence). The CDR3 spells CASSLVGQDPAAFF. CDR3 DNA: TGTGCCAGCAGCTTAGTGGGACAGGACCCCGCGGCTTTCTTT.